The sequence of this T cell receptor (beta chain) was determined in a study of siplizumab effects on memory and regulatory T cells. Germline V gene lookup returns CDR1 SGHDN and CDR2 FVKESK. The CDR3 extends over 16 amino acids. After removal of 2 bases from V and 8 bases from J, the junction contained 11 bases not matched to a gene. Sequencing of unstimulated naive, memory, effector memory and TEMRA subsets was performed in a few donor pairs. Assay: immunoSEQ multiplex PCR; the TCRdb copy retains only in-frame clones and omits some. The sample shows tens of thousands of clones, approximately 96% of them seen only once.

Sequencing used naive CD4+ T cells sorted from blood. The chain recombines TRBV14 with TRBJ1-2, with 10 bases lining up with TRBD1. The sequence was obtained from a human donor in good health. In DNA form, the CDR3 reads TGTGCCAGCAGCCAACTTCCCCGGGACAGGGGCGGCGGCTACACCTTC. Protein: CASSQLPRDRGGGYTF.